The source of this T cell receptor (beta chain) is a study of CD4 T cells in relation to SARS-CoV-2 and coronaviruses. V lost 8 bases, J lost 2 bases, and 6 bases stayed unmatched. The length of the CDR3 is 16 residues. Germline CDR1 SEHNR, CDR2 FQNEAQ (reference sequence). Notes on this clone: The antigen is not known.

Unexposed donor CD4+ T cells date from about 2011-2018, before the COVID-19 pandemic. After about ten days of culture, CD4+ T cells were isolated. Clones were sequenced by immunoSEQ multiplex PCR, and TCRdb holds only the in-frame ones, with some missing. The data contain about 12,000 clones, more than 75% of them singletons. Sequenced input: CD4+ T cells from PBMCs, cultured in vitro. The rearrangement uses TRBV7-9 and TRBJ2-3; TRBD2 matches at 14 bases. The TCR sequence derives from a human donor in good health. In nucleotides, the CDR3 is TGTGCCAGCCCGGGACTAGCGGGGGCCTCCACAGATACGCAGTATTTT. Protein sequence: CASPGLAGASTDTQYF.